What follows is one T cell receptor (beta chain) and its context. The data were taken from a study of CD8 T cells in Susac syndrome. On the study more broadly: Treatment at blood withdrawal was none, corticosteroids, or intravenous immunoglobulin alone in Susac syndrome patients.

Blood CD8+ and CD4+ T cells underwent high-throughput TCR beta sequencing. Negative isolation was applied to CD8+ and CD4+ T cells, and FACS enrichment was applied to TEMRA cells. With random hexamers, reverse transcription was performed on about 0.45 to 1 ug of RNA. The authors amplified TCR beta CDR3 across 54 Vbeta and 13 Jbeta using immunoSEQ multiplex PCR. TCRdb independently ran MiXCR on the immunoSEQ multiplex PCR reads; one entry per CDR3 protein. The table lists around 170,000 distinct CDR3 sequences, 85% to 95% of them singletons. The TCR sequence derives from a human donor with Susac syndrome. Material: CD8+ T cells from PBMCs.

The CDR3 DNA sequence: TGTGCCAGCAGCAATCGAGGGGAGGATGAAAAACTGTTTTTT. This encodes CASSNRGEDEKLFF. This chain uses TRBV21-1 with TRBJ1-4. TRBV21-1 is labeled a pseudogene. The CDR3 loop spans 14 amino acids.